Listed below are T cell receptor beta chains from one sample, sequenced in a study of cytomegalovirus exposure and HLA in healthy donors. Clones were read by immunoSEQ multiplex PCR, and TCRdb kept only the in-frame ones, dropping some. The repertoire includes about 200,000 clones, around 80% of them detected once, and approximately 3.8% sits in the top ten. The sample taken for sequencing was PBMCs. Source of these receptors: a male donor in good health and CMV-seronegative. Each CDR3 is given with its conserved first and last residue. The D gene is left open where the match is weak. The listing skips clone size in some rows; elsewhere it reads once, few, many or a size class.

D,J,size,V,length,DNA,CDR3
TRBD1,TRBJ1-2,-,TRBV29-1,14,TGCAGCGTTGAAAAGGGACAGGGTCTACATGGCTACACCTTC,CSVEKGQGLHGYTF
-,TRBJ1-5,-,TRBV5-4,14,TGTGCCAGCACGCCCGCAGGGTGGTATCAGCCCCAGCATTTT,CASTPAGWYQPQHF
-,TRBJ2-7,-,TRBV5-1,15,TGCGCCAGCAGCTTGGTAAGAGACAGGAATTACGAGCAGTACTTC,CASSLVRDRNYEQYF
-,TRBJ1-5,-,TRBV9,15,TGTGCCAGCAGCGTAGGGTGGCAGTTGAATCAGCCCCAGCATTTT,CASSVGWQLNQPQHF
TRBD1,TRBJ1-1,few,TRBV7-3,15,TGTGCCAGCAGCTCTGCAGGGGGCCCAAACACTGAAGCTTTCTTT,CASSSAGGPNTEAFF
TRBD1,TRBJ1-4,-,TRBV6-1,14,TGTGCCAGCAGGGACAGGGGGCTCATTTGGAAACTGTTTTTT,CASRDRGLIWKLFF
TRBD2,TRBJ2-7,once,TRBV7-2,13,TGTGCCGGGGCTGGAAGGGCGGGAGCCGAGCAGTACTTC,CAGAGRAGAEQYF
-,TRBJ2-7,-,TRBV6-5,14,TGTGCCAGCAGTTACTGGCAAGCTCAGGACGAGCAGTACTTC,CASSYWQAQDEQYF
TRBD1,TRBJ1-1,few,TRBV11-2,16,TGTGCCAGCAGCTTAGGGTGGACAGGGGAGAACACTGAAGCTTTCTTT,CASSLGWTGENTEAFF
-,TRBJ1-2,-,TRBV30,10,TGTGCCTGGTCAGGGGATGGCTACACCTTC,CAWSGDGYTF
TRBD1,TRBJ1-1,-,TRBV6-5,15,TGTGCCAGCAGTACATGGAGACAGGGGTACACTGAAGCTTTCTTT,CASSTWRQGYTEAFF
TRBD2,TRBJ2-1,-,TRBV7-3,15,TGTGCCAGCAGCTTCATCCTAGCGGGGTACAATGAGCAGTTCTTC,CASSFILAGYNEQFF
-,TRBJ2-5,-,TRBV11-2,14,TGTGCCAGCAGCTTTGGGAGGGCACAGGGAACCCAGTACTTC,CASSFGRAQGTQYF
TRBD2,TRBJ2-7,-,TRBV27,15,TGTGCCAGCAGTCGGACTAGCGGGATCTTGTACGAGCAGTACTTC,CASSRTSGILYEQYF
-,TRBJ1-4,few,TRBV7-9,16,TGTGCCAGCAGCTCCATTGAACAGAGCACTGGTGAAAAACTGTTTTTT,CASSSIEQSTGEKLFF
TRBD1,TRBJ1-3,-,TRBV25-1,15,TGTGCCAGCAGTGATATCAGGGGGTTAGTAGACACCATATATTTT,CASSDIRGLVDTIYF
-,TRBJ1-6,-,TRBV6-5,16,TGTGCCAGCAGTTACTCGTCCAGCTCCTATAATTCACCCCTCCACTTT,CASSYSSSSYNSPLHF
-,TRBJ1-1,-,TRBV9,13,TGTGCCAGCAGCGTGGGGGGGCGAACTGAAGCTTTCTTT,CASSVGGRTEAFF
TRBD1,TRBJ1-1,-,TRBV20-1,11,TGCAGTGCTACCTGGACAGGGGGAGCTTTCTTT,CSATWTGGAFF
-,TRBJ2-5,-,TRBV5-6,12,TGTGCCAGCAGCTTAGGGGGGGCGACCCAGTACTTC,CASSLGGATQYF
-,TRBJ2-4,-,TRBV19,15,TGTGCCAGTAGTATATCTCCGACAACCGTAAACATTCAGTACTTC,CASSISPTTVNIQYF
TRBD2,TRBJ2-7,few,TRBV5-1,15,TGCGCCAGCAGCCCCAAGGGACTAGCGGGATACGAGCAGTACTTC,CASSPKGLAGYEQYF
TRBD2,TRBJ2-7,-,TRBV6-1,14,TGTGCCAGCAGCCCCAGCGGGAGCACGATTAAGCAGTACTTC,CASSPSGSTIKQYF
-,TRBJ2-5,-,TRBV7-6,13,TGTGCCAGCAGTTACTACAGGGTCGAGACCCAGTACTTC,CASSYYRVETQYF
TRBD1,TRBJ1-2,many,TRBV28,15,TGTGCCAGCAGCCCCGGGACAGGGGGCTACTATGGCTACACCTTC,CASSPGTGGYYGYTF
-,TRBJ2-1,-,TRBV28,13,TGTGCCAGCAGCCTAAGACCGAGAGGGGAGCAGTTCTTC,CASSLRPRGEQFF
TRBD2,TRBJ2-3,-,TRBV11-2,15,TGTGCCAGCAGCTTAGCTAGCGGGATCACAGATACGCAGTATTTT,CASSLASGITDTQYF
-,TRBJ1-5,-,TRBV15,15,TGTGCCACGGCCTTGGACAGAAATAGCAATCAGCCCCAGCATTTT,CATALDRNSNQPQHF
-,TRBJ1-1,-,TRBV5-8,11,TGTGCCAGCAGCCTGGGGAGTGAAGCTTTCTTT,CASSLGSEAFF
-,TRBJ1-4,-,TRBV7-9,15,TGTTCCAGCAGCCGATATCTAGGGGAAAATGAAAAACTGTTTTTT,CSSSRYLGENEKLFF
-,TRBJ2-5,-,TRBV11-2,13,TGTGCCAGCAGCTTAGAGCAGTTCCGGACCCAGTACTTC,CASSLEQFRTQYF
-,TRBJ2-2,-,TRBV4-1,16,TGCGCCAGCAGCACAGGGTACGTGGGAAGCACCGGGGAGCTGTTTTTT,CASSTGYVGSTGELFF
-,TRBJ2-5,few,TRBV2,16,TGTGCCAGCAGAGATTGGACTAAGGGTGAAGGAGAGACCCAGTACTTC,CASRDWTKGEGETQYF
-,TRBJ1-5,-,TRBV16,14,TGTGCCAGCAGCCAATATTATAGCAATCAGCCCCAGCATTTT,CASSQYYSNQPQHF
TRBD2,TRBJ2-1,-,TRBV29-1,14,TGCAGCGTTGAAGATAGCGGGAGCTACAATGAGCAGTTCTTC,CSVEDSGSYNEQFF
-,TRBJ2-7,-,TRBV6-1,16,TGTGCCAGCAGTGAAGCGCTTGTCCCGAGCTCCTACGAGCAGTACTTC,CASSEALVPSSYEQYF
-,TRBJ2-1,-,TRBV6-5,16,TGTGCCAGCAGTTACCAGGCGGCGGGCAGATACAATGAGCAGTTCTTC,CASSYQAAGRYNEQFF
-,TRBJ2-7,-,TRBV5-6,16,TGTGCCAGCAGCTTGGTGGCCGGTGGAGGTTTGTGGGAGCAGTACTTC,CASSLVAGGGLWEQYF
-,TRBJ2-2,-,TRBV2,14,TGTGCCAGCAGTGCAGGAGGGAGCACCGGGGAGCTGTTTTTT,CASSAGGSTGELFF
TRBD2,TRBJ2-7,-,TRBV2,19,TGTGCCAGCACCTCCCGGTCGGCTAGCGGGAGGGCCCCGACCTACGAGCAGTACTTC,CASTSRSASGRAPTYEQYF
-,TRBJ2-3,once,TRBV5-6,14,TGTGCCAGCAGCTTCGTGGGAGGGGGGGATACGCAGTATTTT,CASSFVGGGDTQYF